Listed here is a single T cell receptor beta chain. The antigen remains undetermined. Trimming at V came to 6 bases and at J to 8 bases, leaving 8 bases not matched to a gene. From germline, CDR1 is SNHLY and CDR2 FYNNEI. There are 14 residues in the CDR3. RNA in amounts of roughly 0.5 to 1 ug was reverse transcribed with random hexamers. Amplification of TCR beta CDR3 by immunoSEQ multiplex PCR spanned 54 Vbeta and 13 Jbeta. MiXCR was run by TCRdb on the immunoSEQ multiplex PCR reads, yielding one entry per CDR3 protein. The sample records hundreds of thousands of distinct CDR3 sequences, approximately 94% being singletons. The T cells that were sequenced for TCR beta were CD8+ and CD4+ cells from blood. The data were taken from a study of CD8 T cells in Susac syndrome. Study information: There were Susac syndrome patients who were therapy-naive at blood draw, others on corticosteroids, and others on intravenous immunoglobulin alone.

Whole-study results and caveats: No clonal expansion appeared among CD4+ T cells in Susac patients.

This clonotype was obtained from a human donor with Susac syndrome. Sequenced: CD4+ T cells from PBMCs. V is TRBV2 and J is TRBJ2-1; 9 nucleotides agree with TRBD1. CDR3 bases: TGTGCCAGCAGCCCGGGACAGGGTGGCGATGAGCAGTTCTTC. This codes for CASSPGQGGDEQFF.